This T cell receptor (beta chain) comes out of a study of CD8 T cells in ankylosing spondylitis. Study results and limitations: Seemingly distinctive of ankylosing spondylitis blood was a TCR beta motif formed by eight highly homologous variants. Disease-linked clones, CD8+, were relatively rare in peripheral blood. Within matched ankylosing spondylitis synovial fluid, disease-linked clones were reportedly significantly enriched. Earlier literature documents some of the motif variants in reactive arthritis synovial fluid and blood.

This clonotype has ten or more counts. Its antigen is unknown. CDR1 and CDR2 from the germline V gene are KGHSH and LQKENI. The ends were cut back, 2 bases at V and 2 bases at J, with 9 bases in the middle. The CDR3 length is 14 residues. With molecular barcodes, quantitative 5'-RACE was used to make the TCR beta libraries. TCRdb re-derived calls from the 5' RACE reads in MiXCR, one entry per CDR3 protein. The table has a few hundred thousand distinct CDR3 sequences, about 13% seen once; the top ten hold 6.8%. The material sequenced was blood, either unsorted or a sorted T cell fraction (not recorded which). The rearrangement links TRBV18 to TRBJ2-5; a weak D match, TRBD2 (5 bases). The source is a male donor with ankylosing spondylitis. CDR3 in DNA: TGTGCCAGCTCACCATACCGGGATCAAGAGACCCAGTACTTC. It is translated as CASSPYRDQETQYF. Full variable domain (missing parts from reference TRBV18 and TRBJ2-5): NAGVMQNPRHLVRRRGQEARLRCSPMKGHSHVYWYRQLPEEGLKFMVYLQKENIIDESGMPKERFSAEFPKEGPSILRIQQVVRGDSAAYFCASSPYRDQETQYFGPGTRLLVL.